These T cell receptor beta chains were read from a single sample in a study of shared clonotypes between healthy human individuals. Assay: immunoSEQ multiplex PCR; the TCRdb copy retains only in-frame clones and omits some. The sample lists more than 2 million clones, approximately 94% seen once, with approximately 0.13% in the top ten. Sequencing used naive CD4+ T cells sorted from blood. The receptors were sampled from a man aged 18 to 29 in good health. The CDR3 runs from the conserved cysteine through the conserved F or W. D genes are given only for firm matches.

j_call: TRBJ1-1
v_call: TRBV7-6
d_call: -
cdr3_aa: CASSLSVKTEAFF
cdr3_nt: TGTGCCAGCAGCTTATCGGTAAAAACTGAAGCTTTCTTT

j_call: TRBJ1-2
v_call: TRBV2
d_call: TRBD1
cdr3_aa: CASRATGPHGYTF
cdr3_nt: TGTGCCAGCAGGGCGACAGGGCCGCATGGCTACACCTTC

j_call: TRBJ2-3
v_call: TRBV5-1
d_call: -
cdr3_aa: CASSLSGRDTQYF
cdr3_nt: TGCGCCAGCAGCTTAAGTGGGAGAGATACGCAGTATTTT

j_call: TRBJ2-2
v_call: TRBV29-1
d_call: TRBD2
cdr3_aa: CSVRGRAPGELFF
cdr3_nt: TGCAGCGTTCGGGGGAGGGCCCCCGGGGAGCTGTTTTTT

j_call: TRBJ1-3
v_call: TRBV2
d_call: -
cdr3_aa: CASSEETLKSGNTIYF
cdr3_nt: TGTGCCAGCAGTGAAGAGACGCTTAAATCGGGAAACACCATATATTTT

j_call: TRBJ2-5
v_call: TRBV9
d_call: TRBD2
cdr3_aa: CASSDGTSGGETQYF
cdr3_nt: TGTGCCAGCAGCGACGGGACTAGCGGCGGGGAGACCCAGTACTTC

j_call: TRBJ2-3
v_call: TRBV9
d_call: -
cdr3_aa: CASSVGFTGGSTDTQYF
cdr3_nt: TGTGCCAGCAGCGTAGGGTTCACTGGCGGGAGCACAGATACGCAGTATTTT

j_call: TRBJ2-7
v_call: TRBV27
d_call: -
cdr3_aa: CASSPSRLGVSYEQYF
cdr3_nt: TGTGCCAGCAGCCCGTCGAGGTTGGGGGTCTCCTACGAGCAGTACTTC

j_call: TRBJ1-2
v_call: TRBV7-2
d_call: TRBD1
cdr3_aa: CASSLVGTGASANYGYTF
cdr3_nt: TGTGCCAGCAGCTTAGTCGGGACAGGGGCCTCGGCTAACTATGGCTACACCTTC

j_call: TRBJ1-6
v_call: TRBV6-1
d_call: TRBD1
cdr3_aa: CASSDRDRGSPLHF
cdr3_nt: TGTGCCAGCAGTGATCGGGACAGGGGCTCACCTCTCCACTTT

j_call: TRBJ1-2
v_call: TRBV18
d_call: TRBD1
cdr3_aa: CASSPVEGAYTF
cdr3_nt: TGTGCCAGCTCACCCGTTGAGGGGGCCTACACCTTC

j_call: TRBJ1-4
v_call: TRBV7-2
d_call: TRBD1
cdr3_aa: CASSSSGGWEKLFF
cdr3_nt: TGTGCCAGCAGCTCCTCAGGGGGCTGGGAAAAACTGTTTTTT

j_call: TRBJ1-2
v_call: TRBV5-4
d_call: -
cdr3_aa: CASSLADRTNYGYTF
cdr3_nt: TGTGCCAGCAGCTTGGCCGACAGAACTAACTATGGCTACACCTTC

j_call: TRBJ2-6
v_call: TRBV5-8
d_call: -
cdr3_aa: CASSGGAGANVLTF
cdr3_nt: TGTGCCAGCAGCGGAGGGGCCGGGGCCAACGTCCTGACTTTC

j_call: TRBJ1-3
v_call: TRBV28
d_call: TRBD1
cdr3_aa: CASSLTGGLRNTIYF
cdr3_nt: TGTGCCAGCAGTCTTACAGGGGGCTTGCGGAACACCATATATTTT

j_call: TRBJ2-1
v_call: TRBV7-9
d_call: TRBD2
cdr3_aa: CASSLPAGGPGEQFF
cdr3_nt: TGTGCCAGCAGCTTACCCGCGGGAGGGCCGGGTGAGCAGTTCTTC

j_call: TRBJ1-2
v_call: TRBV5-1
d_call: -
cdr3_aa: CASSSLGDNYGYTF
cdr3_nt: TGCGCCAGCAGCTCGCTTGGGGATAACTATGGCTACACCTTC

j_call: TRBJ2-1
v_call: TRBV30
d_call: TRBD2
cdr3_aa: CAWNEGTTSYNEQFF
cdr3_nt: TGTGCCTGGAACGAAGGGACTACATCCTACAATGAGCAGTTCTTC

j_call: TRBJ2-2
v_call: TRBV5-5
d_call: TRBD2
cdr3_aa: CASSRTTSGNDGELFF
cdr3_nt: TGTGCCAGCAGCCGGACGACTAGCGGGAACGACGGGGAGCTGTTTTTT

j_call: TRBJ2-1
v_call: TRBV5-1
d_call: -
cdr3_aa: CASKLAGLDEQFF
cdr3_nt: TGCGCCAGCAAATTAGCAGGGTTGGATGAGCAGTTCTTC

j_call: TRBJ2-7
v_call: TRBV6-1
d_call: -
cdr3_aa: CASSAGTYEQYF
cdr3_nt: TGTGCCAGCAGTGCAGGGACCTACGAGCAGTACTTC

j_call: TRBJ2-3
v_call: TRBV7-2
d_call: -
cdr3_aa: CASSLVLVNTDTQYF
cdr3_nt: TGTGCCAGCAGCTTAGTACTAGTGAACACAGATACGCAGTATTTT